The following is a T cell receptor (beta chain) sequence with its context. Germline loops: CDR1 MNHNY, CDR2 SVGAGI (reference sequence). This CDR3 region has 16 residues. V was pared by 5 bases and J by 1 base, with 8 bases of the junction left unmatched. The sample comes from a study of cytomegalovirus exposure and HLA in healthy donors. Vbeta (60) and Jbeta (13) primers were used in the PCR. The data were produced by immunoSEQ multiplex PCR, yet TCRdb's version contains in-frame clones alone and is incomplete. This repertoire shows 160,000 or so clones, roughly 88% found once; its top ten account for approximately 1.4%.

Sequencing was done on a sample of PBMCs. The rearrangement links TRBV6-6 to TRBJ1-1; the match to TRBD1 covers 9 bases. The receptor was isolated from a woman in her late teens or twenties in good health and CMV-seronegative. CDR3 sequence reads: CASSLGQGHRNTEAFF. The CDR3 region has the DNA TGTGCCAGCAGTCTTGGACAGGGGCACAGGAACACTGAAGCTTTCTTT.